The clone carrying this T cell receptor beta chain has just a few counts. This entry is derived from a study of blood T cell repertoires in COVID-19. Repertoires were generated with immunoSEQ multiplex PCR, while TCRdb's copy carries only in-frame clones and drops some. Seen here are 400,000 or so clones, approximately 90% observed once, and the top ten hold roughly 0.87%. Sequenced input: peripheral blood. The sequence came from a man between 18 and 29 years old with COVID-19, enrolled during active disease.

The CDR3 region is CSASPWVGGAFF. DNA of the CDR3: TGCAGTGCTAGTCCGTGGGTCGGGGGAGCTTTCTTT. V is TRBV20-1 and J is TRBJ1-1; a weak D match, TRBD1 (5 bases). The CDR3 is made up of 12 amino acids. Per germline, CDR1 DFQATT and CDR2 SNEGSKA (reference sequence). V shed 3 bases and J shed 10 bases, with 15 bases lying between them.